The clone carrying this T cell receptor (beta chain) came up a few times. Antigen specificity is unknown. A read error may be the cause here, since a much bigger clone is one base away. These data come from a study of T cells in Graves' hyperthyroidism and ophthalmopathy. TCR beta CDR3 regions were amplified from RNA. HTBI primers were employed in a first-round RT-PCR of the TCR CDR3. TCRdb re-derived calls from the multiplex PCR reads in MiXCR, one entry per CDR3 protein. The data show 75,000 to 100,000 distinct CDR3 sequences, just over 50% seen once. Study-wide results and caveats: A median roughly six months before onset, the model predicted ophthalmopathy. Most thyroid clonotypes expanded above 0.001 were also detected in blood.

The CDR3 sequence is 14 residues long. V lost 4 bases, J lost 7 bases, and 9 bases stayed unmatched. The source material was blood. J is TRBJ2-7 and V is TRBV12-3 or TRBV12-4; 8 positions agree with TRBD2. The sequence derives from a middle-aged woman with Graves' hyperthyroidism. Written as DNA, the CDR3 is TGTGCCAGCAGTTCAGCGGGGGTTCCGGGGGAGCAGTACTTC. Encoded protein: CASSSAGVPGEQYF.